This T cell receptor beta chain was sequenced in a study of a mutant IDH1 vaccine in newly diagnosed glioma. Turning to the study itself: Investigators started vaccination 4-6 weeks after radiotherapy alone, or with temozolomide cycles. Patients got radiotherapy, temozolomide, or both beforehand, and most got both.

Time point described: week 5, during vaccination. Doses of 300 ug of mutant IDH1 20-mer peptide were given with topical imiquimod. Repertoires were generated with immunoSEQ multiplex PCR, while TCRdb's copy carries only in-frame clones and drops some. The profile shows around 58,000 clones, approximately 82% of them singletons. On this clone itself: No antigen is known for it.

CDR1 is MDHEN and CDR2 is SYDVKM in the germline V gene. Trimming took off 5 bases at V and 2 bases at J, with 16 bases between the two ends. This CDR3 contains 16 residues. The rearrangement links TRBV28 to TRBJ1-5; TRBD1 is a possible D gene (5 bases). The sequence was collected from a man under 40 with glioma. The material sequenced was PBMCs, taken from a glioma patient whose treatment included an IDH1 peptide vaccine. CDR3 coding DNA: TGTGCCAGCAGTGAGCAACTGGGACTTGGCAATCAGCCCCAGCATTTT. It yields the protein CASSEQLGLGNQPQHF.